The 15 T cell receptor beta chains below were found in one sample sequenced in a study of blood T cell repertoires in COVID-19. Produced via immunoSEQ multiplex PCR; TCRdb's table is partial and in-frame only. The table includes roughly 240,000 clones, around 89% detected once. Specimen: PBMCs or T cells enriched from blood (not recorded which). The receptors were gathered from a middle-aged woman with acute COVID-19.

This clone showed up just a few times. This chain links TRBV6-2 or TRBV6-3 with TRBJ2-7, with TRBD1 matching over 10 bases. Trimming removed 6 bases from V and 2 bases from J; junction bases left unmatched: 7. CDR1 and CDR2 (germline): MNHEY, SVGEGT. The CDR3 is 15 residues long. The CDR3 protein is CASSPDRGHPYEQYF. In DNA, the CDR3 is TGTGCCAGCAGCCCAGACAGGGGGCATCCCTACGAGCAGTACTTC.

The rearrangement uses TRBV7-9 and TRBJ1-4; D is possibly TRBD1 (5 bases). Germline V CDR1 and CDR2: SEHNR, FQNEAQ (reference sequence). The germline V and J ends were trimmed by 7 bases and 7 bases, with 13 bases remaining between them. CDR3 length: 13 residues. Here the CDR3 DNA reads TGTGCCAGCACCCTGCCGCAGGGTGAAAAACTGTTTTTT. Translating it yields CASTLPQGEKLFF.

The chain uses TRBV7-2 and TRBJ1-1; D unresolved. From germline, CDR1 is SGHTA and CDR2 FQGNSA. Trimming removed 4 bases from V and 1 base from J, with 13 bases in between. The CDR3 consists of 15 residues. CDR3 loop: CASSSRTGGNTEAFF. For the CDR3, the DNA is TGTGCCAGCAGCTCCCGGACTGGAGGGAACACTGAAGCTTTCTTT.

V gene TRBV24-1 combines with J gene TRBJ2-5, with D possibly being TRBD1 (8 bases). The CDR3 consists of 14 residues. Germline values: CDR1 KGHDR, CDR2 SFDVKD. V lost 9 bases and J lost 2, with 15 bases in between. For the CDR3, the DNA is TGTGCCACCGGACTAGGACAGGGTCAAGAGACCCAGTACTTC. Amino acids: CATGLGQGQETQYF.

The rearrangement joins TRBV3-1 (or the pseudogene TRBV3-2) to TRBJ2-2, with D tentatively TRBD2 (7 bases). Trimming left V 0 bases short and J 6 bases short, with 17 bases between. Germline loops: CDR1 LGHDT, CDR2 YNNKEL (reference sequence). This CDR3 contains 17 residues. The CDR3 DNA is TGTGCCAGCAGCCAAGATTTTGGGGGGGCGATTGCCGGGGAGCTGTTTTTT. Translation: CASSQDFGGAIAGELFF.

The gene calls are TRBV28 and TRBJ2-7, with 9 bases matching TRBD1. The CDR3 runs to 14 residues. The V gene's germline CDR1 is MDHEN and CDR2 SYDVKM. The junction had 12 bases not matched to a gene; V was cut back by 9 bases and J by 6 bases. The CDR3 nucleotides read TGTGCCAGTACCGGGACAGGGTTTTCCGGCGAGCAGTACTTC. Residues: CASTGTGFSGEQYF.

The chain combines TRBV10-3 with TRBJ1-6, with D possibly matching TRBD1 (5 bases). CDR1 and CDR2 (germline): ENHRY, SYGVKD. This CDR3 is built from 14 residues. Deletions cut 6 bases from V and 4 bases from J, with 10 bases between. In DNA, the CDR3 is TGTGCCATCAGCTATACAGGTTATAATTCACCCCTCCACTTT. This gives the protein CAISYTGYNSPLHF.

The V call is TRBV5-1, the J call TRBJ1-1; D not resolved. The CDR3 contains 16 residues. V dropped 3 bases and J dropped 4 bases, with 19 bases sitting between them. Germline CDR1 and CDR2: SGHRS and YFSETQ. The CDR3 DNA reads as TGCGCCAGCAGCTCACGCCCCTCCGGGGAAGGCACTGAAGCTTTCTTT. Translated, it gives CASSSRPSGEGTEAFF.

CDR3 DNA: TGTGCCAGCAGCAAGGAGAGCTCCTATAATTCACCCCTCCACTTT. This gives the protein CASSKESSYNSPLHF. This sequence joins TRBV6-5 and TRBJ1-6; D unresolved. V gave up 6 bases and J gave up 0 bases, with 9 bases separating them. In germline, CDR1 is MNHEY, CDR2 SVGAGI. CDR3 length: 15 residues.

CDR3 sequence reads: CASSLDRAGTDTQYF. The DNA of the CDR3 is TGTGCCAGCAGCTTAGACAGGGCGGGCACAGATACGCAGTATTTT. V is TRBV7-9 and J is TRBJ2-3; D perhaps matches TRBD1 (6 bases). CDR1 is SEHNR, CDR2 FQNEAQ, per germline (reference sequence). The CDR3 runs to 15 residues. V shed 1 base and J shed 1 base, with 9 bases lying between them.

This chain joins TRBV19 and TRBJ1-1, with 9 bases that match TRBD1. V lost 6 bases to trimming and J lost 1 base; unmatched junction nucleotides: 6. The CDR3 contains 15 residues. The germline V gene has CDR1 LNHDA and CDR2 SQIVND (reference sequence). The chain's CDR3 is CASREQGASNTEAFF. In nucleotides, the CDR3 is TGTGCCAGTAGGGAACAGGGGGCGTCGAACACTGAAGCTTTCTTT. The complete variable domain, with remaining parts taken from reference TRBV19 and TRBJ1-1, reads DGGITQSPKYLFRKEGQNVTLSCEQNLNHDAMYWYRQDPGQGLRLIYYSQIVNDFQKGDIAEGYSVSREKKESFPLTVTSAQKNPTAFYLCASREQGASNTEAFFGQGTRLTVV.

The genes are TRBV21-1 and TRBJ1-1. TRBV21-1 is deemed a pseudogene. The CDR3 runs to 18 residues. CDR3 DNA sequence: TGTGCCAGCAGCATATTTCCCGGGATACACTCTTCTGTCCCTGAAGCTTTCTTT. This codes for CASSIFPGIHSSVPEAFF.

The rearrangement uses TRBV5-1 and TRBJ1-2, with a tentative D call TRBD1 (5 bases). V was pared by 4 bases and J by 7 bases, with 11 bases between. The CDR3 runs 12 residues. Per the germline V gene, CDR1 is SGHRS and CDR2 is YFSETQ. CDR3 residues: CASSRGEGGYTF. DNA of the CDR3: TGCGCCAGCAGCCGGGGGGAGGGTGGCTACACCTTC. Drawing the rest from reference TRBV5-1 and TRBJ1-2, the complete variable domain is KAGVTQTPRYLIKTRGQQVTLSCSPISGHRSVSWYQQTPGQGLQFLFEYFSETQRNKGNFPGRFSGRQFSNSRSEMNVSTLELGDSALYLCASSRGEGGYTFGSGTRLTVV.

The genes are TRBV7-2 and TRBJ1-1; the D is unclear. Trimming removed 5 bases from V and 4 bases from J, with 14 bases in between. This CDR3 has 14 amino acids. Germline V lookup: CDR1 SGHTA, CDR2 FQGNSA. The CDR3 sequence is CASSRERERTEAFF. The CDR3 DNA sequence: TGTGCCAGCAGCCGGGAACGGGAGCGCACTGAAGCTTTCTTT.

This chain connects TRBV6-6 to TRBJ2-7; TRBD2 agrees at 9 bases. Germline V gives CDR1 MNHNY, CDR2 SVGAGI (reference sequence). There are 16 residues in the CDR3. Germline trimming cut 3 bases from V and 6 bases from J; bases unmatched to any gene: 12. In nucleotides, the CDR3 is TGTGCCAGCAGTTATGCTGGGCGGGGGGGCCTTACCGAGCAGTACTTC. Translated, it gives CASSYAGRGGLTEQYF.